Below are 30 T cell receptor beta chains sequenced from a single sample in a study of T-cell reconstitution after alpha-beta-depleted transplantation in children. Unique molecular identifiers were used in preparing the TCRbeta library. Using its own MiXCR run on the PCR reads, TCRdb lists one record per CDR3 protein. Of approximately 17,000 distinct CDR3 sequences listed, roughly 8% are singletons. Sequenced material: PBMCs, mostly from graft donor cells, taken 60 days after TCRalphabeta/CD19-depleted stem cell transplant. All receptors derive from a boy under two years old who had a stem cell transplant for Wiskott-Aldrich syndrome, so the T cells may come from the graft donor.

The rearrangement links TRBV5-6 to TRBJ2-1, with D tentatively TRBD1 (5 bases). Germline V gene lookup returns CDR1 SGHDT and CDR2 YYEEEE. The CDR3 consists of 17 residues. V lost 7 bases and J lost 3, with 23 bases in between. The CDR3 loop reads CASAPGIVSSSYNEQFF. The DNA of the CDR3 is TGTGCCAGCGCCCCAGGGATCGTCAGCTCAAGCTACAATGAGCAGTTCTTC.

The genes are TRBV19 and TRBJ1-1; D might be TRBD1 (5 bases). The CDR3 contains 14 residues. V lost 8 bases to trimming and J lost 5 bases, with 18 bases between them. Germline values: CDR1 LNHDA, CDR2 SQIVND (reference sequence). This CDR3 reads CASSRMEGETEAFF. The CDR3 DNA is TGTGCCAGTTCCCGAATGGAAGGGGAAACTGAAGCTTTCTTT.

The sample holds a few counts of this clonotype. V is TRBV6-5 and J is TRBJ2-7; 7 bases are shared with TRBD2. Germline V gene data show CDR1 as MNHEY and CDR2 as SVGAGI. The V segment lost 0 bases and the J segment 2 bases; nucleotides outside the gene matches: 4. This CDR3 contains 15 residues. The CDR3 bases are TGTGCCAGCAGTTACTCGAGGGGAGGGGCCTACGAGCAGTACTTC. Translation: CASSYSRGGAYEQYF.

The gene calls are TRBV7-9 and TRBJ2-4, with D possibly matching TRBD2 (6 bases). The CDR3 totals 15 residues. Between the trimmed V and J ends, which lost 5 bases and 3 bases, there was a span of 14 bases. The germline gives CDR1 SEHNR, CDR2 FQNEAQ (reference sequence). Here the CDR3 reads CASSATTGGKNIQYF. CDR3 nucleotides: TGTGCCAGCAGCGCTACCACCGGGGGCAAAAACATTCAGTACTTC.

The gene calls are TRBV28 and TRBJ2-1; 11 positions agree with TRBD1. V trimming: 0 bases; J trimming: 9 bases; junction bases outside the gene matches: 1. This CDR3 is built from 14 residues. CDR1 and CDR2 (germline): MDHEN, SYDVKM. The CDR3 sequence is CASSLWGTGGEQFF. The CDR3 DNA reads TGTGCCAGCAGTTTATGGGGGACAGGGGGTGAGCAGTTCTTC.

This clonotype has at least ten counts. The chain carries TRBV4-1 and TRBJ2-1; D possibly corresponds to TRBD1 (6 bases). CDR3 length: 14 amino acids. Germline CDR1 and CDR2: MGHRA and YSYEKL. With 5 bases removed from V and 4 bases from J, the gap between germline ends came to 12 bases. DNA for the CDR3: TGCGCCAGCAGCGCCTATGACAGGTACAATGAGCAGTTCTTC. Amino acids: CASSAYDRYNEQFF.

There are many counts of this clonotype. The V and J genes are TRBV20-1 and TRBJ2-5; 10 bases are shared with TRBD2. Germline V gene lookup returns CDR1 DFQATT and CDR2 SNEGSKA (reference sequence). The CDR3 loop spans 15 amino acids. The V and J ends lost 5 bases and 5 bases, in that order; junction bases with no gene match: 11. CDR3 amino acids: CSASALAGDPETQYF. Written as DNA, the CDR3 is TGCAGTGCTTCAGCCCTAGCGGGAGATCCGGAGACCCAGTACTTC.

This clonotype occurred many times. The rearrangement links TRBV12-3 or TRBV12-4 to TRBJ2-7, with a tentative D call TRBD2 (5 bases). This CDR3 spans 12 amino acids. Trimming left V 8 bases short and J 4 bases short, with 12 bases between. CDR3 amino acids: CASSSGVYEQYF. For the CDR3, the DNA is TGTGCCAGCTCCTCCGGGGTTTACGAGCAGTACTTC.

This clonotype has only one observation. A junction boundary mismatches the germline segment, possibly from a read error. The V gene is TRBV7-6, the J gene TRBJ2-2; TRBD1 agrees at 8 bases. Germline loops: CDR1 SGHVS, CDR2 FNYEAQ. CDR3 length: 16 amino acids. DNA of the CDR3: TGTGCCAGCAGCTTAGTAATAGGGGAAGGAACAGGGGGGCTGTTTTTT. This encodes CASSLVIGEGTGGLFF.

The rearrangement uses TRBV12-3 or TRBV12-4 and TRBJ2-7; possible D gene TRBD2, 5 bases. V lost 1 base, J lost 3 bases, and 13 bases lay in between. The CDR3 runs to 15 residues. The CDR3, as DNA: TGTGCCAGCAGTTTAGGTGGGCGGGTCCGCTACGAGCAGTACTTC. Protein sequence: CASSLGGRVRYEQYF.

This clonotype was found many times. This rearrangement joins TRBV10-3 to TRBJ2-2, with 8 nucleotides matching TRBD2. V lost 9 bases, J lost 0 bases, and 3 bases stayed unmatched. Germline V gives CDR1 ENHRY, CDR2 SYGVKD. There are 14 residues in the CDR3. The chain's CDR3 is CAMQAGANTGELFF. The CDR3, as DNA: TGTGCCATGCAAGCGGGAGCGAACACCGGGGAGCTGTTTTTT.

This clonotype was counted only a few times. The V call is TRBV7-9, the J call TRBJ2-1; 10 bases line up with TRBD1. Trimming cost V 2 bases and J 6 bases; bases outside gene matches: 4. This CDR3 has 15 amino acids. The germline CDR1 and CDR2 sequences are SEHNR and FQNEAQ (reference sequence). CDR3 in amino acids: CASSLSRTGGNEQFF. The CDR3 DNA reads TGTGCCAGCAGCTTATCGAGGACAGGGGGCAATGAGCAGTTCTTC. The full variable domain, its missing parts supplied by reference TRBV7-9 and TRBJ2-1, is DTGVSQNPRHKITKRGQNVTFRCDPISEHNRLYWYRQTLGQGPEFLTYFQNEAQLEKSRLLSDRFSAERPKGSFSTLEIQRTEQGDSAMYLCASSLSRTGGNEQFFGPGTRLTVL.

Many counts were recorded for this clonotype. The V call is TRBV12-3 or TRBV12-4, the J call TRBJ1-6; D not resolved. V lost 5 bases and J lost 13, with 12 bases in between. CDR3 size: 12 residues. For the CDR3, the DNA is TGTGCCAGCAGTCCGACCCTTGCTCCCCTCCACTTT. It encodes CASSPTLAPLHF.

Sample share makes this clonotype medium-sized (0.01 to 0.1%). The chain recombines TRBV30 with TRBJ2-5, with a tentative D call TRBD2 (6 bases). The germline V gene encodes CDR1 GTSNPN and CDR2 SVGIG (reference sequence). Trimming left V 3 bases short and J 5 bases short, with 16 bases between. The CDR3 consists of 14 residues. Written as DNA, the CDR3 is TGTGCCTGGAGGCGGGATAGCGCCGCGGAGACCCAGTACTTC. Translated: CAWRRDSAAETQYF.

This clonotype has only a few counts. For the CDR3, the DNA is TGTGCCAGCAGCCAACTGCTAGTAAAGACCGGGGAGCTGTTTTTT. Translated, it gives CASSQLLVKTGELFF. The J gene is TRBJ2-2, the V gene TRBV6-1; unclear D gene. The germline gives CDR1 MNHNS, CDR2 SASEGT. V shed 6 bases and J shed 5 bases, with 16 bases lying between them. This CDR3 has 15 residues.

This clonotype came up a few times. The rearrangement uses TRBV5-6 and TRBJ1-6; 7 nucleotides align to TRBD1. J was trimmed by 8 bases and V by 1 base; bases with no gene match: 18. The germline CDR1 and CDR2 sequences are SGHDT and YYEEEE. The CDR3 extends over 19 amino acids. The CDR3 is CASSLRRRGGILRDSPLHF. In DNA, the CDR3 is TGTGCCAGCAGCTTGAGACGCCGAGGGGGCATCCTAAGGGATTCACCCCTCCACTTT.

This clonotype was seen many times. The gene calls are TRBV7-9 and TRBJ1-2; TRBD1 matches at 7 bases. Trimming removed 2 bases from V and 3 bases from J; junction bases left unmatched: 9. The CDR3 is 16 residues long. Per the germline V gene, CDR1 is SEHNR and CDR2 is FQNEAQ (reference sequence). The CDR3, as DNA: TGTGCCAGCAGCTTAACCCCCCAGGGGGGATACTATGGCTACACCTTC. Translation: CASSLTPQGGYYGYTF.

This clonotype was seen many times. The rearrangement links TRBV9 to TRBJ2-3; possible D gene TRBD2, 6 bases. The CDR3 runs 15 residues. Trimming took off 3 bases at V and 0 bases at J, with 11 bases between the two ends. Germline V CDR1 and CDR2: SGDLS, YYNGEE. The CDR3 bases are TGTGCCAGCAGCGAAACCGGGACTAGCACAGATACGCAGTATTTT. It yields the protein CASSETGTSTDTQYF.

This clonotype appeared many times. CDR3: CASSLTGVLSWEYF. The CDR3 nucleotides are TGTGCCAGCAGTTTGACAGGGGTCCTTTCATGGGAGTACTTC. The chain recombines TRBV6-5 with TRBJ2-7, with 8 bases fitting TRBD1. Germline trimming cut 4 bases from V and 11 bases from J; bases unmatched to any gene: 13. Germline V gene lookup returns CDR1 MNHEY and CDR2 SVGAGI. The length of the CDR3 is 14 residues.

This clonotype has ten or more counts. The rearrangement links TRBV7-9 to TRBJ1-2; D possibly corresponds to TRBD1 (5 bases). V was shortened by 5 bases and J by 0 bases, with 19 bases between the two germline ends. This CDR3 region has 17 residues. Germline V CDR1 and CDR2: SEHNR, FQNEAQ (reference sequence). CDR3 region: CASSQGGKLISNYGYTF. The CDR3 DNA reads as TGTGCCAGCAGCCAGGGCGGAAAACTCATTTCTAACTATGGCTACACCTTC. Looking up the rest from reference TRBV7-9 and TRBJ1-2 gives the full variable domain: DTGVSQNPRHKITKRGQNVTFRCDPISEHNRLYWYRQTLGQGPEFLTYFQNEAQLEKSRLLSDRFSAERPKGSFSTLEIQRTEQGDSAMYLCASSQGGKLISNYGYTFGSGTRLTVV.

This clonotype has at least ten counts. V is TRBV3-1 and J is TRBJ2-4; 10 nucleotides align to TRBD1. The CDR3 has 15 residues. Germline lookup yields CDR1 LGHDT and CDR2 YNNKEL (reference sequence). V shed 3 bases, J shed 6 bases, and the junction held 5 bases outside the gene matches. The CDR3 DNA reads TGTGCCAGCAGCCACAGAAGGACAGGGGGAAACATTCAGTACTTC. Translation: CASSHRRTGGNIQYF. Together with reference TRBV3-1 and TRBJ2-4, the CDR3 gives the full variable domain: DTAVSQTPKYLVTQMGNDKSIKCEQNLGHDTMYWYKQDSKKFLKIMFSYNNKELIINETVPNRFSPKSPDKAHLNLHINSLELGDSAVYFCASSHRRTGGNIQYFGAGTRLSVL.

CDR3: CASSLGGGKDTEAFF. CDR3 sequence (DNA): TGCGCCAGCAGCTTGGGTGGGGGGAAGGACACTGAAGCTTTCTTT. This chain joins TRBV5-1 and TRBJ1-1, with a weak D call TRBD1 (5 bases). Germline V gene data show CDR1 as SGHRS and CDR2 as YFSETQ. CDR3 length: 15 residues. Trimming left V 0 bases short and J 3 bases short, with 12 bases between.

This clonotype was detected ten times or more. The chain carries TRBV10-3 and TRBJ2-1, with 12 bases lining up with TRBD2. Germline values: CDR1 ENHRY, CDR2 SYGVKD. The CDR3 spans 14 residues. The trim removed 4 bases at V and 8 bases at J, leaving 3 bases unmatched. The CDR3 reads CAISGLAGVDEQFF. As DNA, the CDR3 is TGTGCCATCAGTGGACTAGCGGGAGTGGATGAGCAGTTCTTC.

V gene TRBV12-3 or TRBV12-4 combines with J gene TRBJ2-7, with 7 nucleotides matching TRBD2. The CDR3 sequence is 16 residues long. After removal of 4 bases from V and 0 bases from J, the junction contained 9 bases not matched to a gene. The CDR3 sequence: CASSSFRTRVSYEQYF. The CDR3 nucleotides are TGTGCCAGCAGTTCTTTCCGGACTAGAGTCTCCTACGAGCAGTACTTC.

This clonotype has only a few counts. This sequence joins TRBV7-9 and TRBJ2-2; TRBD1 or TRBD2 may be the D gene (5 bases each). The CDR3 consists of 14 residues. CDR1 and CDR2 from the germline V gene are SEHNR and FQNEAQ (reference sequence). The V end lost 1 base, the J end lost 10 bases, and 13 bases lay between the germline ends. In DNA, the CDR3 is TGTGCCAGCAGCTTAGGGGGGAAGAGAGAGGAGCTGTTTTTT. Protein product: CASSLGGKREELFF.

This clonotype came up many times. This sequence joins TRBV20-1 and TRBJ2-5; no clear D gene. From germline, CDR1 is DFQATT and CDR2 SNEGSKA (reference sequence). This CDR3 is built from 13 residues. Deletions cut 6 bases from V and 4 bases from J, with 15 bases between. CDR3 protein: CSALPEQRETQYF. The CDR3 bases are TGCAGTGCCCTGCCAGAGCAGAGAGAGACCCAGTACTTC.

This clonotype was recorded a few times. The V gene is TRBV2, the J gene TRBJ2-1; D is perhaps TRBD1 or TRBD2 (5 bases each). Germline V lookup: CDR1 SNHLY, CDR2 FYNNEI. V was shortened by 0 bases and J by 5 bases, with 11 bases between the two germline ends. The CDR3 sequence is 15 residues long. The CDR3 region has the DNA TGTGCCAGCAGTGAAGCGCGAGGGACCCACAATGAGCAGTTCTTC. This codes for CASSEARGTHNEQFF.

V is TRBV19 and J is TRBJ2-7; D is undetermined. V shed 5 bases and J shed 0 bases, with 14 bases lying between them. The CDR3 contains 15 residues. Germline CDR1 LNHDA, CDR2 SQIVND (reference sequence). This CDR3 reads CASSGPGLSSYEQYF. The CDR3 bases are TGTGCCAGTAGTGGGCCGGGCCTAAGCTCCTACGAGCAGTACTTC.

For this clonotype: A clone one base away is much larger, so this may be a read error. The CDR3 region has the DNA TGTGCCGGCAGCTTGTTCCAGGGATTTCGGCAGTACTTC. Translating gives CAGSLFQGFRQYF. The J gene is TRBJ2-7, the V gene TRBV7-9; D possibly corresponds to TRBD1 (5 bases). The CDR3 covers 13 residues. Germline values: CDR1 SEHNR, CDR2 FQNEAQ (reference sequence).

This clonotype was seen at least ten times. The rearrangement links TRBV27 to TRBJ2-1; 8 nucleotides line up with TRBD1. This CDR3 comprises 15 residues. In germline, CDR1 is MNHEY, CDR2 SMNVEV (reference sequence). J was trimmed by 4 bases and V by 6 bases; bases with no gene match: 8. CDR3 sequence (DNA): TGTGCCAGCAGGATAGGGACAGGTGCATACAATGAGCAGTTCTTC. Protein sequence: CASRIGTGAYNEQFF.